The clone carrying this T cell receptor (beta chain) was detected only a few times. Its target is unknown. These data come from a study of blood T cells in healthy people across ages. Study-level findings and limits: Calculation of diversity from one million T cells yielded estimates considered to be underestimates.

A second roughly 6 to 12 cycle PCR used barcoded and J-beta primers. MiXCR, applied by TCRdb to the 5' RACE reads, yields one record per CDR3 protein. This table holds 800,000 to 950,000 distinct CDR3 sequences, approximately 32% found once. In addition, the sample was reused for a study of T cells of mothers and their children. That study reports: Related mother and child pairs showed slightly greater overlap (not significant) than unrelated pairs did.

This receptor was obtained from a woman aged 40-49 years in good health. The source material was blood.

The DNA for the CDR3 is TGTGCCAGCAGTTTAGTGACAGGGGAGGGCTACACCTTC. Translating it yields CASSLVTGEGYTF. The chain combines TRBV27 with TRBJ1-2; 8 nucleotides match TRBD1. The V gene's germline CDR1 is MNHEY and CDR2 SMNVEV (reference sequence). The CDR3 has 13 amino acids. The trim removed 2 bases at V and 8 bases at J, leaving 4 bases unmatched.